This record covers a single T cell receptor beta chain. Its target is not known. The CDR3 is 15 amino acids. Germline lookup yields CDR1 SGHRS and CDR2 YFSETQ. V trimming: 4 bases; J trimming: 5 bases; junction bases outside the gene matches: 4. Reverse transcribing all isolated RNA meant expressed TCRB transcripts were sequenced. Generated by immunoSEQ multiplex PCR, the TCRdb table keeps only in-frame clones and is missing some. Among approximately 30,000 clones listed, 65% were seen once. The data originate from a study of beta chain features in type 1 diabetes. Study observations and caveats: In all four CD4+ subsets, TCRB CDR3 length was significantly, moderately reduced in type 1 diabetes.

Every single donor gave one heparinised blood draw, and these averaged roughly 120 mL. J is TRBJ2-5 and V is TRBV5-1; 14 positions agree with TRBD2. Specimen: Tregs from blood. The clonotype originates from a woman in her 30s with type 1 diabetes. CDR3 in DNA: TGCGCCAGCAGCCAGGGGACTAGCGGGAGTGAGACCCAGTACTTC. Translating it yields CASSQGTSGSETQYF.